This T cell receptor (beta chain) stems from a study of T and B cells in COVID-19 patients. Study-level background: COVID-19 patients gave peripheral blood either during active infection or after recovery. Critical illness requiring mechanical ventilation or extracorporeal membrane oxygenation affected three fifths of the roughly 20 active-infection patients. About 90% of the 20 active-infection patients had comorbidities associated with unfavorable COVID-19 outcome.

This clonotype has more than one count but fewer than ten. What it binds is unknown. Blood genomic DNA input for TRB amplification was roughly 220-500 ng. Multiplex PCR with BIOMED2 TRB-A/B primer pools amplified TRB rearrangements. From the multiplex PCR reads, TCRdb called clonotypes with MiXCR, one entry per CDR3 protein. The data contain 20,000 to 25,000 distinct CDR3 sequences, about 31% of them seen just once; the ten biggest clones take up 2% to 2.5%. The CDR3 length is 16 residues. V was pared by 2 bases and J by 0 bases, with 13 bases between. Germline CDR1 SGHNT, CDR2 YYREEE (reference sequence). Study-level results: Highly clonal in active COVID-19, TRB repertoires exceeded healthy-donor diversity and richness at recovery.

The sample consisted of blood. This TCR was recovered from a human donor who had recovered from COVID-19. The chain has TRBV5-4 and TRBJ2-3, with D perhaps TRBD2 (6 bases). CDR3 in DNA: TGTGCCAGCAGCTTAAGGTTAGCGGCCAGCACAGATACGCAGTATTTT. This gives the protein CASSLRLAASTDTQYF. Full variable domain (outside the CDR3, taken from reference TRBV5-4 and TRBJ2-3): ETGVTQSPTHLIKTRGQQVTLRCSSQSGHNTVSWYQQALGQGPQFIFQYYREEENGRGNFPPRFSGLQFPNYSSELNVNALELDDSALYLCASSLRLAASTDTQYFGPGTRLTVL.